This TCR beta chain was found in a study of CD4+ T cells in melanoma. This CDR3 region has 15 residues. Germline CDR1 and CDR2: SGHRS and YFSETQ. With 0 bases removed from V and 6 bases from J, the gap between germline ends came to 14 bases. In its sample, this clone was seen a few times. Assay: immunoSEQ multiplex PCR; the TCRdb copy retains only in-frame clones and omits some. The profile shows tens of thousands of clones, roughly three quarters of them singletons. The chain employs TRBV5-1 and TRBJ2-3; a possible D gene is TRBD2 (5 bases). The clonotype was recovered from a human donor with melanoma. The sequenced material came from tumor tissue. The CDR3 nucleotides read TGCGCCAGCAGCTTGGACCCACTAGTGGCGGATACGCAGTATTTT. Its translation: CASSLDPLVADTQYF.